What follows are 6 T cell receptor beta chains derived from one specimen sequenced in a study of technical replicates of blood from a handful of donors. Assay: immunoSEQ multiplex PCR; the TCRdb copy retains only in-frame clones and omits some. The sample shows about 76,000 clones, around nine tenths of them seen only once. The sequenced sample was T cells isolated from PBMCs. Source of these receptors: a human donor in good health.

CDR3 protein: CASSSRGTGVRNEQYF. The CDR3 coding sequence is TGTGCCAGCAGCTCACGCGGGACAGGGGTCAGGAACGAGCAGTACTTC. The chain employs TRBV11-2 and TRBJ2-7, with TRBD1 identical over 10 bases. V lost 4 bases and J lost 5; bases outside the gene matches: 11. The length of the CDR3 is 16 residues. Germline CDR1 is SGHAT and CDR2 is FQNNGV.

V and J are TRBV6-1 and TRBJ1-1; TRBD1 is a possible D gene (5 bases). V was pared by 1 base and J by 3 bases, with 15 bases between. The CDR3 is 16 amino acids. Germline CDR1 reads MNHNS; CDR2 reads SASEGT. The CDR3 region has the DNA TGTGCCAGCAGTGAAGGACGGATGCGGGGGGACACTGAAGCTTTCTTT. Amino acids: CASSEGRMRGDTEAFF.

In this sample, this clone turned up once. The V call is TRBV7-2, the J call TRBJ2-3, with no clear D. CDR3 length: 15 residues. CDR1 is SGHTA, CDR2 FQGNSA, per germline. The germline V and J ends were trimmed by 5 bases and 1 base, with 13 bases remaining between them. The CDR3 protein is CASSQMQTGTDTQYF. As DNA, the CDR3 is TGTGCCAGCAGCCAAATGCAAACAGGCACAGATACGCAGTATTTT.

The J gene is TRBJ1-1, the V gene TRBV28; 10 positions agree with TRBD1. In germline, CDR1 is MDHEN, CDR2 SYDVKM. This CDR3 spans 15 amino acids. The junction had 7 bases not matched to a gene; V was cut back by 5 bases and J by 4 bases. Here the CDR3 DNA reads TGTGCCAGCAGTCCACCAGGACAGGGGGGCACTGAAGCTTTCTTT. This codes for CASSPPGQGGTEAFF. Combining the CDR3 with reference TRBV28 and TRBJ1-1 gives the whole variable domain DVKVTQSSRYLVKRTGEKVFLECVQDMDHENMFWYRQDPGLGLRLIYFSYDVKMKEKGDIPEGYSVSREKKERFSLILESASTNQTSMYLCASSPPGQGGTEAFFGQGTRLTVV.

J is TRBJ2-2 and V is TRBV6-1; D ambiguous. This CDR3 has 13 amino acids. Germline V gives CDR1 MNHNS, CDR2 SASEGT. Trimming cost V 1 base and J 5 bases, with 5 bases left between them. The CDR3 region has the DNA TGTGCCAGCAGTGAAGTTTCTACCGGGGAGCTGTTTTTT. It specifies CASSEVSTGELFF.

This sequence joins TRBV28 and TRBJ1-2; the D gene is possibly TRBD1 (6 bases). Deletions cut 6 bases from V and 4 bases from J, with 15 bases between. CDR3 length: 14 residues. Germline V gives CDR1 MDHEN, CDR2 SYDVKM. CDR3 bases: TGTGCCAGCAGCCCCCGGACAGTCTTCTATGGCTACACCTTC. Residues: CASSPRTVFYGYTF.